The clone carrying this T cell receptor (beta chain) appeared a few times. Its antigen is not identified. The method was immunoSEQ multiplex PCR; TCRdb's version includes in-frame clones alone and lacks a portion of them. This sample carries fewer than 70,000 clones, 85% to 95% of them seen once, and the ten largest clones take approximately 5.4%. The CDR3 runs to 15 residues. V lost 0 bases, J lost 8 bases, and 14 bases lay in between. The germline V gene encodes CDR1 MGHRA and CDR2 YSYEKL. This sample was included in a study of cytomegalovirus exposure and HLA in healthy donors. Study-level points and caveats: Reports described diagnosis of cytomegalovirus status by the classifier as highly specific and sensitive. Three CMV-associated chains proved CMV antigen-specific in vitro. Overall, approximately 180 TCR beta chains were annotated as cytomegalovirus-associated. Rare TCR sequences dominated, though some public TCRs recurred in many donors.

This TCR came from a woman between 18 and 29 years old in good health and CMV-seropositive. The rearrangement joins TRBV4-1 to TRBJ1-3; D unresolved. The source material was PBMCs. For the CDR3, the DNA is TGCGCCAGCAGCCAAGATCCGGCCCTCGGGGACACCATATATTTT. This encodes CASSQDPALGDTIYF.